This TCR beta chain comes out of a study of a mutant IDH1 vaccine in newly diagnosed glioma. Overall study context: Vaccines began 4-6 weeks after radiotherapy alone, or with temozolomide cycles. Before enrollment, the patients had been treated with radiotherapy alone, temozolomide alone, or both together. Most of them had received both.

On this clone itself: The antigen is undetermined.

The V end lost 2 bases, the J end lost 4 bases, and 8 bases lay between the germline ends. The CDR3 is 14 residues long. Germline V gene data show CDR1 as MNHEY and CDR2 as SVGAGI. TCRdb keeps only in-frame clones here, not all; method: immunoSEQ multiplex PCR. Of around 56,000 clones in the sample, 70% to 90% were seen once. Time point defined: week 5, during vaccination. Every vaccine dose comprised 300 ug of mutant IDH1 20-mer peptide plus topical imiquimod. The starting material was PBMCs, obtained from a glioma patient whose treatment included an IDH1 peptide vaccine. This chain uses TRBV6-5 with TRBJ2-2; D is undetermined. The TCR comes from a man in his thirties or forties with glioma. CDR3 region: CASSYRPGTGELFF. Here the CDR3 DNA reads TGTGCCAGCAGTTACAGACCAGGCACCGGGGAGCTGTTTTTT.